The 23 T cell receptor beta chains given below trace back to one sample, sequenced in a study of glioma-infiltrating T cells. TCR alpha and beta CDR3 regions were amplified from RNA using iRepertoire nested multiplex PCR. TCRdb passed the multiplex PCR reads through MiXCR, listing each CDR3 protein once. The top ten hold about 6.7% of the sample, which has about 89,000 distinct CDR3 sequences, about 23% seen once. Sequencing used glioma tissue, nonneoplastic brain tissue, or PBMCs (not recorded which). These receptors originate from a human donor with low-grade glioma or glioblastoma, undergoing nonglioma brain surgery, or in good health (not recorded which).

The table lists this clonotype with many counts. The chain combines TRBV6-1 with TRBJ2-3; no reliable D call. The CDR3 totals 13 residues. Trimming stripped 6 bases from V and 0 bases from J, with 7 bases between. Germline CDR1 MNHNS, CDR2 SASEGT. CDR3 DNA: TGTGCCAGCAGAGGCCAGAGCACAGATACGCAGTATTTT. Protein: CASRGQSTDTQYF.

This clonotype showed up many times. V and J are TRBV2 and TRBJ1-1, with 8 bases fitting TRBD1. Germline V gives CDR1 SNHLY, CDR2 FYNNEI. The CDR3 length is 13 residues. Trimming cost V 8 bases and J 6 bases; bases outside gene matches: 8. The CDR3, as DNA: TGTGCCAGCGGCTTGGACAGGGCGGCTGAAGCTTTCTTT. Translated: CASGLDRAAEAFF.

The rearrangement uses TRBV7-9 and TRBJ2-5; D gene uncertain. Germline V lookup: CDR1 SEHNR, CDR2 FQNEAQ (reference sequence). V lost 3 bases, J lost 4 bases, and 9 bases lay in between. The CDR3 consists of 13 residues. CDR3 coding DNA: TGTGCCAGCAGCTTTGGTCGCTTAGAGACCCAGTACTTC. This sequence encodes CASSFGRLETQYF.

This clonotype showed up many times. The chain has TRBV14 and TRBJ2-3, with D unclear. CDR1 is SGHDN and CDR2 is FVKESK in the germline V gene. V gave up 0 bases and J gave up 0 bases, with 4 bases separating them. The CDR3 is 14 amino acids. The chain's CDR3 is CASSQDSSTDTQYF. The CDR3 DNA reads TGTGCCAGCAGCCAAGATTCTAGCACAGATACGCAGTATTTT.

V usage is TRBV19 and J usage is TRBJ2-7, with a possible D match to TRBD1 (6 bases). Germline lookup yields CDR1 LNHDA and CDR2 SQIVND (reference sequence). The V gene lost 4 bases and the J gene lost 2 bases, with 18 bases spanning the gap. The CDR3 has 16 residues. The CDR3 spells CASSTLGLEGAYEQYF. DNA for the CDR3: TGTGCCAGTAGTACCCTGGGCCTTGAGGGGGCCTACGAGCAGTACTTC.

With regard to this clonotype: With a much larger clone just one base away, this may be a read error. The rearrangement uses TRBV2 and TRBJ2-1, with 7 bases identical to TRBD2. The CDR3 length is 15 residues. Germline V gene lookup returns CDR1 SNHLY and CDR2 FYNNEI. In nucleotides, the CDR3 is TGTGCCAGCAGTGAAGCGAGGACTAGTCGGAATGAGCAGTCCTTC. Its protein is CASSEARTSRNEQSF. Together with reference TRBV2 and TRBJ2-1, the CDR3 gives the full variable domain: EPEVTQTPSHQVTQMGQEVILRCVPISNHLYFYWYRQILGQKVEFLVSFYNNEISEKSEIFDDQFSVERPDGSNFTLKIRSTKLEDSAMYFCASSEARTSRNEQSFGPGTRLTVL.

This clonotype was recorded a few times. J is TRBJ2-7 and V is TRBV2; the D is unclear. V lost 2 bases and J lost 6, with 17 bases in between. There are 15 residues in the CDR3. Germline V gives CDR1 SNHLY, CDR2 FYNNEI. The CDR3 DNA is TGTGCCAGCAGTGAAAGGTGGGCTGAAACGGGCGAGCAGTACTTC. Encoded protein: CASSERWAETGEQYF. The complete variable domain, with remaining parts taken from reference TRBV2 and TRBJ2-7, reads EPEVTQTPSHQVTQMGQEVILRCVPISNHLYFYWYRQILGQKVEFLVSFYNNEISEKSEIFDDQFSVERPDGSNFTLKIRSTKLEDSAMYFCASSERWAETGEQYFGPGTRLTVT.

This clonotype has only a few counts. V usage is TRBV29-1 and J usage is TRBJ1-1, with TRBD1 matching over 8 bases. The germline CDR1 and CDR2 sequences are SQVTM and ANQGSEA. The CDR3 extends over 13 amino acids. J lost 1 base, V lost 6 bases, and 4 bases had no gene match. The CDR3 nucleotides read TGCAGCGTACAGGGGGGGCAGAACACTGAAGCTTTCTTT. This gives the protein CSVQGGQNTEAFF.

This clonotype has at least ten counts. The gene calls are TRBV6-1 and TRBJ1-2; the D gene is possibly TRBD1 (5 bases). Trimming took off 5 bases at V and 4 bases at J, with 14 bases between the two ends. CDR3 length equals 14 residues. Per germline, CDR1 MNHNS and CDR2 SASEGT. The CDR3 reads CASSLGGESYGYTF. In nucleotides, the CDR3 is TGTGCCAGCAGTTTAGGAGGGGAAAGCTATGGCTACACCTTC.

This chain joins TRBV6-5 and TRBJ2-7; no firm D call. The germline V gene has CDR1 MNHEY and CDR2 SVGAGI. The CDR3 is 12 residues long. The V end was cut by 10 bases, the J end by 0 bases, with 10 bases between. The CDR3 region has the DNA TGTGCCATCAGCGCTACCTCCTACGAGCAGTACTTC. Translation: CAISATSYEQYF.

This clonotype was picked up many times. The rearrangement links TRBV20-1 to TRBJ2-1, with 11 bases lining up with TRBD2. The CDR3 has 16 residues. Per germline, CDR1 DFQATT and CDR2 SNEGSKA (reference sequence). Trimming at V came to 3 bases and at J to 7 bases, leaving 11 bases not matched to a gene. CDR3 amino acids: CSASGWLAGGSNEQFF. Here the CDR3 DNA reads TGCAGTGCTAGCGGTTGGCTAGCGGGGGGAAGTAATGAGCAGTTCTTC.

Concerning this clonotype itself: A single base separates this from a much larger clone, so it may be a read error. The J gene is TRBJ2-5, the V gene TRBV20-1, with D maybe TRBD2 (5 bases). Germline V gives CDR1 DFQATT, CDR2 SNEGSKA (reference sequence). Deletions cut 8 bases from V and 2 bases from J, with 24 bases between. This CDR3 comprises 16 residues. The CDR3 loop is CSSLARNPSIQETQYF. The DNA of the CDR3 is TGCAGTTCGCTTGCTAGGAACCCTAGCATACAAGAGACCCAGTACTTC.

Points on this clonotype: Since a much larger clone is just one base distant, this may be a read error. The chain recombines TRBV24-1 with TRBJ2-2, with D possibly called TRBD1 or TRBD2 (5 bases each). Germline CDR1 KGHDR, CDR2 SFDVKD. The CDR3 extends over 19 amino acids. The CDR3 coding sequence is TGTGCCACCAGTGACCGCACGGGAATCCGGGACGGGATCACCGAGGAGCTGTTTTTT. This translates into CATSDRTGIRDGITEELFF.

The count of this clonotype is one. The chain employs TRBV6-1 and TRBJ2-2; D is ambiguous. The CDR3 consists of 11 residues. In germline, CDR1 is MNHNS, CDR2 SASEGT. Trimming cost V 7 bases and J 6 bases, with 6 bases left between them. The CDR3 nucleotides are TGTGCCAGCATCAAACCCGGGGAGCTGTTTTTT. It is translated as CASIKPGELFF.

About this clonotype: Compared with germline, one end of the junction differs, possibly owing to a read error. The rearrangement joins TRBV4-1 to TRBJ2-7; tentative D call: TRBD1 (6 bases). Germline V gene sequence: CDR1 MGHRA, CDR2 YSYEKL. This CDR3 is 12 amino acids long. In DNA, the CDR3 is TGCGCCGGCAGCTCGACAGGCTACGAGCAGTACTTC. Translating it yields CAGSSTGYEQYF.

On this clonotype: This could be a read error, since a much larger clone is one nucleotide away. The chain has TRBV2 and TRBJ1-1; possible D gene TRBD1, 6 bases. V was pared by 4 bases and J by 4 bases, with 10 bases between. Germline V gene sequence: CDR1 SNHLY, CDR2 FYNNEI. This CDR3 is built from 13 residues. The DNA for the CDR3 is TGTGCCAGCAGTGCAACAGGGAGCACTGAAGCTTTCTTT. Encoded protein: CASSATGSTEAFF.

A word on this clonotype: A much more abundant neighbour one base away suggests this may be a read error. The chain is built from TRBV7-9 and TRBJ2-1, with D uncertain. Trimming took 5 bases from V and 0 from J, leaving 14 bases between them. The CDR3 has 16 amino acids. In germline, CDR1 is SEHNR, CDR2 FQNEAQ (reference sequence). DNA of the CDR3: TGTGCCAGCAGCCACCGCTTATCCCGCTCCTACAATGAGCAGTTCTTC. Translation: CASSHRLSRSYNEQFF.

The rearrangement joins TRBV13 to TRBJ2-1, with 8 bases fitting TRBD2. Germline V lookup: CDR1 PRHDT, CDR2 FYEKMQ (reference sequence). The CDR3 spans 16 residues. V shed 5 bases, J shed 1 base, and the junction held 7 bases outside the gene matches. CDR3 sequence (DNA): TGTGCCAGCAGCCCTGGAGGCGGGAGGTCCTACAATGAGCAGTTCTTC. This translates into CASSPGGGRSYNEQFF. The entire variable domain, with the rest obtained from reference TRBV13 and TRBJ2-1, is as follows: AAGVIQSPRHLIKEKRETATLKCYPIPRHDTVYWYQQGPGQDPQFLISFYEKMQSDKGSIPDRFSAQQFSDYHSELNMSSLELGDSALYFCASSPGGGRSYNEQFFGPGTRLTVL.

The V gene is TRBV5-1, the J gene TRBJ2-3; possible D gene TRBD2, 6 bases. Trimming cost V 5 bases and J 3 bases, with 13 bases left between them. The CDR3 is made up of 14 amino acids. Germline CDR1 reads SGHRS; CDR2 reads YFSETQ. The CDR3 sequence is CASRLTSNTDTQYF. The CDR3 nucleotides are TGCGCCAGCAGGCTGACTAGTAATACAGATACGCAGTATTTT.

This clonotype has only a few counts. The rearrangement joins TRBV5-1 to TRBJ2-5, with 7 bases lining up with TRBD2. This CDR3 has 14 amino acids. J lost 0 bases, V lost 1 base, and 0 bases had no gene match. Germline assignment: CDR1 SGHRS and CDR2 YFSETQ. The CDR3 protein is CASSLSGNQETQYF. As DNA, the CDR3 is TGCGCCAGCAGCTTGAGCGGGAACCAAGAGACCCAGTACTTC.

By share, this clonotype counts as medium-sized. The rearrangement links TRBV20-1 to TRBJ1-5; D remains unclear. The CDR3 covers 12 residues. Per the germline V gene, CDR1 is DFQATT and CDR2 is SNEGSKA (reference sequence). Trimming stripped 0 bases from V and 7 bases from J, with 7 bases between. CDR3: CSARDGSQPQHF. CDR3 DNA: TGCAGTGCTAGAGATGGGTCGCAGCCCCAGCATTTT.

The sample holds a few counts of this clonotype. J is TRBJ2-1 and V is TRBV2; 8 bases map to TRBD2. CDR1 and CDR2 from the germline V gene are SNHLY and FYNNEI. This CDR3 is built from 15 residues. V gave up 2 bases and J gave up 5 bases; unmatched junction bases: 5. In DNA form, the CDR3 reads TGTGCCAGCAGTGAAACTAGCGGCTCTAACAATGAGCAGTTCTTC. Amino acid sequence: CASSETSGSNNEQFF.

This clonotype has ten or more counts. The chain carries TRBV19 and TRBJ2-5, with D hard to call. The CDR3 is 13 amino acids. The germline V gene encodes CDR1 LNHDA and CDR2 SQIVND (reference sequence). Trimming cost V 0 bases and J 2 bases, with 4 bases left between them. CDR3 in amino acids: CASSIDGQETQYF. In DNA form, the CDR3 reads TGTGCCAGTAGTATAGACGGTCAAGAGACCCAGTACTTC. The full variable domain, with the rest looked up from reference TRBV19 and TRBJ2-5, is DGGITQSPKYLFRKEGQNVTLSCEQNLNHDAMYWYRQDPGQGLRLIYYSQIVNDFQKGDIAEGYSVSREKKESFPLTVTSAQKNPTAFYLCASSIDGQETQYFGPGTRLLVL.